One sample yielded the 31 T cell receptor beta chains listed below, sequenced in a study of T-cell memory formation after mild COVID-19. One entry per CDR3 protein, called by TCRdb with MiXCR from the 5' RACE reads. The sample gives about 400,000 distinct CDR3 sequences, about a sixth of which show up once; around a fifth is in the top ten. The source material was PBMCs or a T cell subset sorted from them (not recorded which). The source of these receptors is a man younger than 35 who had mild COVID-19 (a few samples of this study predate the infection). Cell type and time point are not known.

This clonotype was recorded many times. The CDR3 coding sequence is TGTGCCAGCAGCTTGACAGGGTGGGATAATTCACCCCTCCACTTT. Protein: CASSLTGWDNSPLHF. The V call is TRBV7-2, the J call TRBJ1-6, with 7 bases that match TRBD1. From germline, CDR1 is SGHTA and CDR2 FQGNSA. J lost 5 bases, V lost 3 bases, and 4 bases had no gene match. CDR3 length equals 15 residues.

The rearrangement joins TRBV7-9 to TRBJ2-6, with 8 bases aligning to TRBD1. The CDR3 loop spans 14 amino acids. The trim removed 8 bases at V and 2 bases at J, leaving 2 bases unmatched. From germline, CDR1 is SEHNR and CDR2 FQNEAQ (reference sequence). CDR3 in amino acids: CASQGATGANVLTF. In DNA, the CDR3 is TGTGCCAGCCAGGGGGCAACTGGGGCCAACGTCCTGACTTTC.

This clonotype came up a few times. This chain connects TRBV29-1 to TRBJ1-2; no firm D call. Germline V CDR1 and CDR2: SQVTM, ANQGSEA. The length of the CDR3 is 12 residues. Trimming stripped 0 bases from V and 5 bases from J, with 7 bases between. The CDR3 coding sequence is TGCAGCGTTGAAGAGAGCGGATATGGCTACACCTTC. Its protein product is CSVEESGYGYTF.

The chain employs TRBV7-9 and TRBJ2-7; D tentatively reads TRBD1 or TRBD2 (5 bases each). V was cut by 3 bases and J by 5 bases, with 8 bases left in between. The germline V gene has CDR1 SEHNR and CDR2 FQNEAQ (reference sequence). The CDR3 is made up of 12 amino acids. CDR3 in amino acids: CASSLGTDEQYF. CDR3 coding DNA: TGTGCCAGCAGCTTGGGGACGGACGAGCAGTACTTC.

This clonotype appeared many times. V is TRBV5-1 and J is TRBJ2-1; 7 bases are a match to TRBD2. Germline assignment: CDR1 SGHRS and CDR2 YFSETQ. V gave up 5 bases and J gave up 3 bases; unmatched junction bases: 11. There are 16 residues in the CDR3. CDR3 protein: CASSPGEGLFYNEQFF. The CDR3 DNA is TGCGCCAGCAGTCCGGGGGAGGGATTGTTCTACAATGAGCAGTTCTTC.

This clonotype was detected only a few times. The V and J genes are TRBV4-3 and TRBJ2-1; possible D gene TRBD1, 6 bases. This CDR3 region has 15 residues. Germline V gene sequence: CDR1 LGHNA, CDR2 YSLEER. The V end lost 1 base, the J end lost 2 bases, and 9 bases lay between the germline ends. The CDR3: CASSQGTATYNEQFF. The CDR3, as DNA: TGCGCCAGCAGCCAAGGGACAGCCACCTACAATGAGCAGTTCTTC.

V usage is TRBV9 and J usage is TRBJ2-7, with D perhaps TRBD1 (6 bases). In germline, CDR1 is SGDLS, CDR2 YYNGEE. Trimming stripped 2 bases from V and 5 bases from J, with 14 bases between. The CDR3 has 14 residues. The CDR3 reads CASSVYQGKNEQYV. CDR3 DNA: TGTGCCAGCAGCGTTTATCAGGGGAAAAACGAGCAGTACGTC.

This sequence joins TRBV24-1 and TRBJ2-3, with D perhaps being TRBD1 or TRBD2 (5 bases each). With 5 bases removed from V and 4 bases from J, the gap between germline ends came to 9 bases. The CDR3 spans 13 residues. From germline, CDR1 is KGHDR and CDR2 SFDVKD. Here the CDR3 DNA reads TGTGCCACCAGTGTCCGAGGGGCAGATACGCAGTATTTT. It codes for CATSVRGADTQYF.

The J gene is TRBJ2-5, the V gene TRBV5-4; 13 bases map to TRBD2. The CDR3 has 15 residues. Germline lookup yields CDR1 SGHNT and CDR2 YYREEE (reference sequence). The V segment lost 4 bases and the J segment 1 base; nucleotides outside the gene matches: 1. This chain's CDR3 is CASSGTSGAQETQYF. The CDR3 region has the DNA TGTGCCAGCAGCGGGACTAGCGGGGCCCAAGAGACCCAGTACTTC.

The rearrangement links TRBV19 to TRBJ2-1; 9 nucleotides align to TRBD2. V shed 4 bases and J 7 bases; nucleotides not matched to a gene: 8. Per germline, CDR1 LNHDA and CDR2 SQIVND (reference sequence). The CDR3 sequence is 15 residues long. DNA for the CDR3: TGTGCCAGTAGTACGAGGGCTAGCGGGGAAAATGAGCAGTTCTTC. Amino acids: CASSTRASGENEQFF.

The sample holds a few counts of this clonotype. Here the CDR3 DNA reads TGTGCCAGCGGACCTCGGGCAGGACCCGAGAATGAGCAGTTCTTC. Amino acid sequence: CASGPRAGPENEQFF. The chain links TRBV2 to TRBJ2-1; no reliable D call. This CDR3 contains 15 residues. In germline, CDR1 is SNHLY, CDR2 FYNNEI. Trimming took off 8 bases at V and 7 bases at J, with 21 bases between the two ends.

The chain uses TRBV7-7 and TRBJ2-2; TRBD1 aligns across 7 bases. Germline CDR1 and CDR2: SSHAT and FNYEAQ (reference sequence). This CDR3 spans 16 amino acids. CDR3 sequence reads: CASSQTQGKFPGELFF. CDR3 nucleotides: TGTGCTAGCTCCCAAACACAGGGGAAGTTTCCCGGGGAGCTGTTTTTT.

This clonotype was detected only a few times. This rearrangement joins TRBV12-3 or TRBV12-4 to TRBJ2-1; 11 bases align to TRBD2. The trim removed 7 bases at V and 3 bases at J, leaving 5 bases unmatched. This CDR3 contains 15 residues. The CDR3 nucleotides are TGTGCCAGCAAGGAGGGACTAGCGGACTACAATGAGCAGTTCTTC. The encoded protein is CASKEGLADYNEQFF.

In its sample, this clonotype was seen a few times. V is TRBV29-1 and J is TRBJ2-3; maybe TRBD1 (6 bases). The CDR3 extends over 15 amino acids. The germline V gene encodes CDR1 SQVTM and CDR2 ANQGSEA. V dropped 4 bases and J dropped 2 bases, with 16 bases sitting between them. In nucleotides, the CDR3 is TGCAGCGTTGTTGGCCGGCAGGGGAACACAGATACGCAGTATTTT. This translates into CSVVGRQGNTDTQYF.

This clonotype showed up many times. The V gene is TRBV7-2, the J gene TRBJ2-2; D not resolved. Trimming left V 4 bases short and J 8 bases short, with 11 bases between. CDR3 length equals 13 residues. Germline assignment: CDR1 SGHTA and CDR2 FQGNSA. CDR3 nucleotides: TGTGCCAGCAGCTCTTGGCACGATGGGGAGCTGTTTTTT. Its translation: CASSSWHDGELFF.

Written as DNA, the CDR3 is TGCGCCAGCAGCCAAGTATATCTTGGCCGTAACACCGGGGAGCTGTTTTTT. Translated: CASSQVYLGRNTGELFF. This chain links TRBV4-3 with TRBJ2-2; D is ambiguous. V gave up 1 base and J gave up 2 bases, with 14 bases separating them. CDR1 and CDR2 from the germline V gene are LGHNA and YSLEER. The CDR3 is made up of 17 amino acids.

The rearrangement joins TRBV25-1 to TRBJ1-5, with D unclear. The CDR3 has 13 amino acids. In germline, CDR1 is MGHDK, CDR2 SYGVNS. Deletions cut 4 bases from V and 3 bases from J, with 7 bases between. CDR3 amino acids: CASSGTYNQPQHF. The CDR3 nucleotides are TGTGCCAGCAGTGGGACCTACAATCAGCCCCAGCATTTT. Looking up the rest from reference TRBV25-1 and TRBJ1-5 gives the full variable domain: EADIYQTPRYLVIGTGKKITLECSQTMGHDKMYWYQQDPGMELHLIHYSYGVNSTEKGDLSSESTVSRIRTEHFPLTLESARPSHTSQYLCASSGTYNQPQHFGDGTRLSIL.

This chain connects TRBV24-1 to TRBJ2-1; TRBD1 matches 11 bases. Germline values: CDR1 KGHDR, CDR2 SFDVKD. With V trimmed by 2 bases and J by 4 bases, 3 bases remained unmatched. The CDR3 runs 16 residues. The CDR3 region is CATSDYGTGGYNEQFF. CDR3 nucleotides: TGTGCCACCAGTGATTACGGGACAGGGGGTTACAATGAGCAGTTCTTC.

There are a few counts of this clonotype. V and J are TRBV28 and TRBJ2-2, with D possibly TRBD2 on 6 matching bases. Germline V CDR1 and CDR2: MDHEN, SYDVKM. Trimming cost V 5 bases and J 3 bases, with 13 bases left between them. The CDR3 runs to 15 residues. CDR3 sequence: CASSGAGRDTGELFF. The DNA of the CDR3 is TGTGCCAGCAGTGGAGCGGGTAGGGACACCGGGGAGCTGTTTTTT.

The chain is built from TRBV4-3 and TRBJ2-2, with D tentatively TRBD2 (5 bases). Trimming removed 0 bases at V and 6 bases at J, with 17 bases between. Germline V lookup: CDR1 LGHNA, CDR2 YSLEER. The length of the CDR3 is 17 residues. The CDR3 DNA is TGCGCCAGCAGCCAAGATAGGAGAGGGCGTATACCCGGGGAGCTGTTTTTT. It yields the protein CASSQDRRGRIPGELFF.

This clonotype was detected ten times or more. The genes are TRBV5-1 and TRBJ2-6; D call uncertain. This CDR3 comprises 13 residues. V was clipped by 2 bases and J by 4 bases, with 4 bases between them. Germline V gene lookup returns CDR1 SGHRS and CDR2 YFSETQ. DNA for the CDR3: TGCGCCAGCAGCTTAGACGGGGCCAACGTCCTGACTTTC. This codes for CASSLDGANVLTF.

This clonotype was seen a few times. The chain joins TRBV7-9 to TRBJ1-1; no reliable D call. V was shortened by 4 bases and J by 1 base, with 10 bases between the two germline ends. This CDR3 region has 14 residues. The germline CDR1 and CDR2 sequences are SEHNR and FQNEAQ (reference sequence). The CDR3 nucleotides read TGTGCCAGCAGCTCGATGGGCAGGAACACTGAAGCTTTCTTT. Amino acid sequence: CASSSMGRNTEAFF. Drawing the rest from reference TRBV7-9 and TRBJ1-1, the complete variable domain is DTGVSQNPRHKITKRGQNVTFRCDPISEHNRLYWYRQTLGQGPEFLTYFQNEAQLEKSRLLSDRFSAERPKGSFSTLEIQRTEQGDSAMYLCASSSMGRNTEAFFGQGTRLTVV.

The chain combines TRBV20-1 with TRBJ2-5, with 7 bases identical to TRBD2. The germline V gene encodes CDR1 DFQATT and CDR2 SNEGSKA (reference sequence). The CDR3 is made up of 16 amino acids. The V gene end was trimmed by 5 bases and the J gene end by 0 bases; junction bases not matched to a gene: 12. The CDR3 loop reads CSAASLADSHQETQYF. DNA of the CDR3: TGCAGTGCTGCAAGTCTAGCGGATTCTCACCAAGAGACCCAGTACTTC.

The V call is TRBV7-2, the J call TRBJ2-3; 8 nucleotides agree with TRBD2. V was clipped by 2 bases and J by 4 bases; unmatched bases: 8. The CDR3 extends over 16 amino acids. Germline V gives CDR1 SGHTA, CDR2 FQGNSA. As DNA, the CDR3 is TGTGCCAGCAGCTTAATGGGAGCGGGGGCCGCAGATACGCAGTATTTT. It is translated as CASSLMGAGAADTQYF.

There are many counts of this clonotype. The chain uses TRBV5-1 and TRBJ2-7, with D possibly TRBD2 on 6 matching bases. The germline V gene has CDR1 SGHRS and CDR2 YFSETQ. V was clipped by 2 bases and J by 3 bases, with 9 bases between them. The CDR3 has 13 residues. DNA for the CDR3: TGCGCCAGCAGCTTTTTCGGGGGCTACGAGCAGTACTTC. Translation: CASSFFGGYEQYF.

This clonotype was seen more than once but under ten times. This rearrangement joins TRBV5-6 to TRBJ2-7, with 10 bases lining up with TRBD1. V shed 4 bases, J shed 6 bases, and the junction held 7 bases outside the gene matches. CDR1 and CDR2 from the germline V gene are SGHDT and YYEEEE. The CDR3 length is 14 residues. DNA of the CDR3: TGTGCCAGCAGCCCAGGAGGGACAGGGGCCGAGCAGTACGTC. Translating it yields CASSPGGTGAEQYV.

The J gene is TRBJ1-5, the V gene TRBV5-1, with TRBD1 as a possible D gene (6 bases). The CDR3 extends over 14 amino acids. Germline values: CDR1 SGHRS, CDR2 YFSETQ. The V gene lost 4 bases and the J gene lost 6 bases, with 14 bases spanning the gap. CDR3: CASSKGESGQPQHF. The CDR3 coding sequence is TGCGCCAGCAGCAAGGGGGAATCGGGTCAGCCCCAGCATTTT.

The CDR3 coding sequence is TGTGCCAGCAGCTCGGCTAGCGGGGGATCCACTGGGGGTACGCAGTATTTT. Protein: CASSSASGGSTGGTQYF. The gene calls are TRBV7-2 and TRBJ2-3; TRBD2 aligns across 10 bases. V was pared by 4 bases and J by 8 bases, with 15 bases of the junction left unmatched. The CDR3 has 17 residues. Germline lookup yields CDR1 SGHTA and CDR2 FQGNSA.

This clonotype was observed a handful of times. This rearrangement joins TRBV20-1 to TRBJ2-3, with TRBD2 as a possible D gene (5 bases). CDR3 length: 15 amino acids. V lost 1 base and J 5 bases, leaving 16 bases between the germline ends. From germline, CDR1 is DFQATT and CDR2 SNEGSKA (reference sequence). CDR3 in amino acids: CSARALAAAGDTQYF. The CDR3 DNA sequence: TGCAGTGCTAGAGCCCTGGCGGCGGCGGGAGATACGCAGTATTTT.

This clonotype was seen a few times. This rearrangement joins TRBV20-1 to TRBJ2-7; tentatively, D is TRBD2 (5 bases). CDR3 length: 13 amino acids. The germline gives CDR1 DFQATT, CDR2 SNEGSKA (reference sequence). V lost 4 bases to trimming and J lost 0 bases, with 10 bases between them. The CDR3 nucleotides are TGCAGTGCTACGGGGTTAAGCTCCTACGAGCAGTACGTC. Residues: CSATGLSSYEQYV.

This clonotype was picked up a small number of times. J is TRBJ1-1 and V is TRBV29-1; D uncertain. The CDR3 runs to 13 residues. The V end was cut by 1 base, the J end by 5 bases, with 11 bases between. Per germline, CDR1 SQVTM and CDR2 ANQGSEA. In DNA, the CDR3 is TGCAGCGTTGAAGCCGGCAGCGGTACTGAAGCTTTCTTT. It is translated as CSVEAGSGTEAFF. Full variable domain (remainder filled in from reference TRBV29-1 and TRBJ1-1): SAVISQKPSRDICQRGTSLTIQCQVDSQVTMMFWYRQQPGQSLTLIATANQGSEATYESGFVIDKFPISRPNLTFSTLTVSNMSPEDSSIYLCSVEAGSGTEAFFGQGTRLTVV.